A single sample is the source of the 9 T cell receptor beta chains below, sequenced in a study of T cells in Graves' hyperthyroidism and ophthalmopathy. Amplified TCR beta CDR3 regions came from RNA transcripts. First-round RT-PCR of the TCR CDR3 relied on the HTBI primer set. TCRdb reprocessed the multiplex PCR reads via MiXCR and lists one record per CDR3 protein. The repertoire includes some 350,000 distinct CDR3 sequences, under 20% of them detected once, and around 3.4% sits in the top ten. The specimen was blood. These receptors were taken from a woman between 18 and 30 years old with Graves' hyperthyroidism.

This clonotype was seen at least ten times. The rearrangement links TRBV6-5 to TRBJ1-3; D is unclear. The CDR3 spans 13 residues. The V and J ends lost 4 bases and 2 bases respectively, with 6 bases between them. CDR1 and CDR2 (germline): MNHEY, SVGAGI. CDR3 nucleotides: TGTGCCAGCAGTTCCTCGACTGGAAACACCATATATTTT. Its translation: CASSSSTGNTIYF.

Only a few counts were recorded for this clonotype. The V call is TRBV10-3, the J call TRBJ2-1; the D call may be TRBD1 or TRBD2 (6 bases each). Trimming removed 3 bases from V and 5 bases from J, with 8 bases in between. Germline CDR1 reads ENHRY; CDR2 reads SYGVKD. This CDR3 comprises 13 residues. In DNA form, the CDR3 reads TGTGCCATCAGTGAAGGGGGGAACAATGAGCAGTTCTTC. As protein: CAISEGGNNEQFF.

This clonotype was recorded many times. The chain carries TRBV3-1 and TRBJ1-5, with 9 bases matching TRBD1. The germline CDR1 and CDR2 sequences are LGHDT and YNNKEL (reference sequence). The CDR3 has 16 amino acids. With 1 base clipped from V and 2 bases from J, the junction kept 3 bases outside the gene matches. This CDR3 reads CASSQARDRGNQPQHF. The CDR3 DNA reads TGTGCCAGCAGCCAAGCCCGGGACAGGGGCAATCAGCCCCAGCATTTT.

This clonotype was counted ten times or more. This rearrangement joins TRBV12-3 or TRBV12-4 to TRBJ2-6; 7 bases are shared with TRBD1. There are 15 residues in the CDR3. V shed 6 bases and J 0 bases; nucleotides not matched to a gene: 2. CDR3 coding DNA: TGTGCCAGCAGAGGGGGCAGCTCTGGGGCCAACGTCCTGACTTTC. This translates into CASRGGSSGANVLTF.

This clonotype was observed many times. The chain recombines TRBV2 with TRBJ2-2; 8 bases align to TRBD1. This CDR3 is built from 15 residues. CDR1 is SNHLY, CDR2 FYNNEI, per germline. Unmatched junction bases numbered 10, after V lost 6 bases and J lost 7 bases. The chain's CDR3 is CASRSGTGSRGELFF. The CDR3 DNA is TGTGCCAGCAGATCCGGGACAGGAAGCCGCGGGGAGCTGTTTTTT.

This clonotype was seen at least ten times. The chain employs TRBV5-1 and TRBJ2-7; 14 bases are a match to TRBD2. Looked up from germline, CDR1 is SGHRS and CDR2 is YFSETQ. CDR3 length: 16 residues. The trim removed 3 bases at V and 4 bases at J, leaving 6 bases unmatched. This CDR3 is CASSWGTSGGPYEQYF. DNA of the CDR3: TGCGCCAGCAGCTGGGGGACTAGCGGGGGTCCGTACGAGCAGTACTTC. The whole variable domain, filled in from reference TRBV5-1 and TRBJ2-7, reads KAGVTQTPRYLIKTRGQQVTLSCSPISGHRSVSWYQQTPGQGLQFLFEYFSETQRNKGNFPGRFSGRQFSNSRSEMNVSTLELGDSALYLCASSWGTSGGPYEQYFGPGTRLTVT.

The chain links TRBV29-1 to TRBJ2-2, with unresolved D. The CDR3 extends over 15 amino acids. Trimming pared 5 bases from V and 3 bases from J, leaving 16 bases between. Germline V gives CDR1 SQVTM, CDR2 ANQGSEA. The CDR3 coding sequence is TGCAGCGTTTTCTCCGCCGGTGACTACACCGGGGAGCTGTTTTTT. Amino acid sequence: CSVFSAGDYTGELFF.

The gene calls are TRBV6-1 and TRBJ1-5, with D hard to call. CDR1 is MNHNS, CDR2 SASEGT, per germline. Between the trimmed V and J ends, which lost 6 bases and 7 bases, there was a span of 16 bases. The CDR3 consists of 14 residues. The CDR3: CASRLTRFFQPQHF. The DNA for the CDR3 is TGTGCCAGCAGACTCACTAGGTTTTTCCAGCCCCAGCATTTT.

This clonotype has at least ten counts. J is TRBJ1-2 and V is TRBV12-3 or TRBV12-4; maybe TRBD1 (5 bases). This CDR3 comprises 13 residues. V lost 5 bases, J lost 8 bases, and 15 bases lay in between. The CDR3 coding sequence is TGTGCCAGCAGTCCTAACCCGGGACCCGGCTACACCTTC. This translates into CASSPNPGPGYTF.